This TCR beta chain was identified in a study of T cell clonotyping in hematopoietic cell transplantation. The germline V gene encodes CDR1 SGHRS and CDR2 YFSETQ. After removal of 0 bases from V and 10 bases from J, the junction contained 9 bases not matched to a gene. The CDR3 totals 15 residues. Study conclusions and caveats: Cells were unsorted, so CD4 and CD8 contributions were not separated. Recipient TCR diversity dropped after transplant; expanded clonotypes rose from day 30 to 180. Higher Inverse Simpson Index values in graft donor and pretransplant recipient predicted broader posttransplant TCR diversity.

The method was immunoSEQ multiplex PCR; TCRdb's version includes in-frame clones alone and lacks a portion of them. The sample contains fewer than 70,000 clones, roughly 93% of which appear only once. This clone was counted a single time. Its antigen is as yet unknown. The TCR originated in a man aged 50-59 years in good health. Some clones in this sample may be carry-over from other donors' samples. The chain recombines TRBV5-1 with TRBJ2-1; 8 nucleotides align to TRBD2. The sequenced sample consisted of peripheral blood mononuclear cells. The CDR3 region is CASSLAVGGGNEQFF. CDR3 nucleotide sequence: TGCGCCAGCAGCTTGGCTGTCGGGGGGGGCAACGAGCAGTTCTTC.